Below, 5 T cell receptor beta chains from the same sample are listed, as sequenced in a study of PD-1 blockade in classical Hodgkin lymphoma. Profiling relied on immunoSEQ multiplex PCR, and the TCRdb table lists in-frame clones only, not all of them. The table lists 100,000 to 120,000 clones, 70% to 90% of them singletons, with 15% to 20% in the top ten. With no exception, relapse followed autologous stem cell transplantation in all patients, and brentuximab vedotin exposure varied. Here the sequenced sample was peripheral blood mononuclear cells (PBMCs), taken before the second cycle of nivolumab. The origin of the receptors is a human donor with classical Hodgkin lymphoma.

This chain joins TRBV27 and TRBJ1-2, with no clear D. Trimming cost V 2 bases and J 6 bases, with 10 bases left between them. Germline V gives CDR1 MNHEY, CDR2 SMNVEV (reference sequence). The CDR3 has 13 residues. The CDR3 coding sequence is TGTGCCAGCAGTTTACGAGCAGGAAATGGCTACACCTTC. Translation: CASSLRAGNGYTF.

CDR3 in DNA: TGTGCCAGCAGCCCCGGGACAGGGAATCAGCCCCAGCATTTT. It specifies CASSPGTGNQPQHF. J is TRBJ1-5 and V is TRBV7-8, with TRBD1 identical over 9 bases. The CDR3 consists of 14 residues. Germline trimming cut 5 bases from V and 4 bases from J; bases unmatched to any gene: 3. The V gene's germline CDR1 is SGHVS and CDR2 FQNEAQ.

The chain couples TRBV6-5 to TRBJ1-1; TRBD1 might be the D (6 bases). The V and J ends lost 0 bases and 0 bases respectively, with 8 bases between them. The CDR3 extends over 15 amino acids. Germline assignment: CDR1 MNHEY and CDR2 SVGAGI. Written as DNA, the CDR3 is TGTGCCAGCAGTTACTCCCAGGGGCTGAACACTGAAGCTTTCTTT. Its translation is CASSYSQGLNTEAFF.

The chain has TRBV11-3 and TRBJ2-7; tentatively, D is TRBD1 (5 bases). V lost 1 base, J lost 7 bases, and 14 bases lay in between. The CDR3 has 14 amino acids. CDR1 and CDR2 (germline): SGHNT, YENEEA. The CDR3 protein is CASSLGQGLGEQYF. The CDR3 DNA reads as TGTGCCAGCAGCTTAGGGCAGGGTCTGGGAGAGCAGTACTTC.

The genes are TRBV6-5 and TRBJ2-7; the D gene is possibly TRBD2 (5 bases). V was clipped by 0 bases and J by 5 bases, with 11 bases between them. Germline CDR1 reads MNHEY; CDR2 reads SVGAGI. The CDR3 has 14 residues. The CDR3 here is CASSYSGVFHEQYF. The CDR3 DNA follows: TGTGCCAGCAGTTACTCCGGGGTATTCCACGAGCAGTACTTC.